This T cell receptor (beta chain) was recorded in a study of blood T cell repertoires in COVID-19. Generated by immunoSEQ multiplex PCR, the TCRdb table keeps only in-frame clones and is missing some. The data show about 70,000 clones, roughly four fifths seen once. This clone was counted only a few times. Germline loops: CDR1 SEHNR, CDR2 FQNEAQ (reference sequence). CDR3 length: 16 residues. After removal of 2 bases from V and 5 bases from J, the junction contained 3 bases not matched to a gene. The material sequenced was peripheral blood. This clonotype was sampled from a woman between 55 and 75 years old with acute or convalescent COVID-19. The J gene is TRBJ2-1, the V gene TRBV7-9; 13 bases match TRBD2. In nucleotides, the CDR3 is TGTGCCAGCAGCTTATGGGGACTAGCGGGAAACAATGAGCAGTTCTTC. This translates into CASSLWGLAGNNEQFF. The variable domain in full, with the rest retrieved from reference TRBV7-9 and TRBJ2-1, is DTGVSQNPRHKITKRGQNVTFRCDPISEHNRLYWYRQTLGQGPEFLTYFQNEAQLEKSRLLSDRFSAERPKGSFSTLEIQRTEQGDSAMYLCASSLWGLAGNNEQFFGPGTRLTVL.